Here is one T cell receptor (beta chain) with its context. The table came from immunoSEQ multiplex PCR; TCRdb's copy has only in-frame clones and leaves some out. The sample consists of about 480,000 clones, roughly 79% of them appearing once. These data are taken from a study of shared clonotypes between healthy human individuals. Germline values: CDR1 GTSNPN, CDR2 SVGIG (reference sequence). The CDR3 has 19 residues. This clonotype was sampled from a woman between 40 and 50 years old in good health. Some clones in this sample may be carry-over from other donors' samples. The chain is built from TRBV30 and TRBJ2-5, with 15 bases identical to TRBD2. The DNA end favors TRBJ2-7, so the J call may be wrong. Sequencing input: PBMCs. CDR3 residues: CAWSTDHGLAGGGSYEQYF. DNA of the CDR3: TGTGCCTGGAGTACTGACCACGGACTAGCGGGAGGGGGATCCTACGAGCAGTACTTC.